This is a list of T cell receptor beta chains from one sample in a study of cytomegalovirus exposure and HLA in healthy donors. TCRdb's copy holds only in-frame clones and misses some; the assay was immunoSEQ multiplex PCR. The sample lists 100,000 to 120,000 clones; roughly 80% were seen once. Sequencing was performed on PBMCs. These receptor sequences come from a woman aged 40 to 50 in good health and CMV-seropositive. CDR3s include the opening cysteine and the closing phenylalanine or tryptophan. Fields, in order: CDR3 length, D gene, J gene, V gene, clone size, CDR3 protein, CDR3 DNA. A D gene is named only where the DNA matches it firmly. Some rows have no size entry. The others give once, few or many, or a class for an expanded clone.

len: 15
d_gene: .
j_gene: TRBJ1-4
v_gene: TRBV5-4
abundance: .
CDR3aa: CASSLGQGGSEKLFF
CDR3nt: TGTGCCAGCAGCTTGGGGCAGGGAGGGTCGGAAAAACTGTTTTTT

len: 15
d_gene: TRBD1
j_gene: TRBJ2-1
v_gene: TRBV9
abundance: .
CDR3aa: CASSARTGVYNEQFF
CDR3nt: TGTGCCAGCAGCGCCCGGACAGGGGTTTACAATGAGCAGTTCTTC

len: 15
d_gene: TRBD1
j_gene: TRBJ2-7
v_gene: TRBV28
abundance: .
CDR3aa: CASSRTGGGLYEQYF
CDR3nt: TGTGCCAGCAGTCGGACAGGGGGAGGGCTCTACGAGCAGTACTTC

len: 15
d_gene: TRBD2
j_gene: TRBJ2-1
v_gene: TRBV5-1
abundance: .
CDR3aa: CASSLGLAMINEQFF
CDR3nt: TGCGCCAGCAGCTTGGGACTAGCTATGATAAATGAGCAGTTCTTC

len: 20
d_gene: .
j_gene: TRBJ2-3
v_gene: TRBV19
abundance: .
CDR3aa: CASSVARIIRRVPSTDTQYF
CDR3nt: TGTGCCAGTTCCGTGGCCCGGATAATTCGGCGGGTACCTAGCACAGATACGCAGTATTTT

len: 13
d_gene: .
j_gene: TRBJ1-1
v_gene: TRBV9
abundance: .
CDR3aa: CASRANMNTEAFF
CDR3nt: TGTGCCAGCAGGGCCAACATGAACACTGAAGCTTTCTTT

len: 14
d_gene: .
j_gene: TRBJ1-4
v_gene: TRBV9
abundance: .
CDR3aa: CASSVGTTNEKLFF
CDR3nt: TGTGCCAGCAGCGTAGGGACTACTAATGAAAAACTGTTTTTT

len: 15
d_gene: TRBD1
j_gene: TRBJ1-1
v_gene: TRBV7-9
abundance: few
CDR3aa: CASSLVGQGDTEAFF
CDR3nt: TGTGCCAGCAGCTTAGTCGGACAGGGGGACACTGAAGCTTTCTTT

len: 16
d_gene: TRBD1
j_gene: TRBJ1-6
v_gene: TRBV5-1
abundance: .
CDR3aa: CASSESQGAYNSPLHF
CDR3nt: TGCGCCAGCAGCGAGAGCCAGGGGGCTTATAATTCACCCCTCCACTTT

len: 15
d_gene: .
j_gene: TRBJ2-3
v_gene: TRBV5-1
abundance: .
CDR3aa: CASSLALADADTQYF
CDR3nt: TGCGCCAGCAGCTTGGCCTTAGCGGACGCAGATACGCAGTATTTT

len: 14
d_gene: .
j_gene: TRBJ1-2
v_gene: TRBV7-9
abundance: .
CDR3aa: CASSQSTQGFGYTF
CDR3nt: TGTGCCAGCAGCCAATCGACACAGGGTTTTGGCTACACCTTC

len: 14
d_gene: .
j_gene: TRBJ2-1
v_gene: TRBV7-6
abundance: .
CDR3aa: CASRGTGGYNEQFF
CDR3nt: TGTGCCAGCAGGGGGACTGGGGGTTACAATGAGCAGTTCTTC

len: 14
d_gene: .
j_gene: TRBJ1-2
v_gene: TRBV28
abundance: .
CDR3aa: CASSSHSQGIGYTF
CDR3nt: TGTGCCAGCAGTTCGCATTCCCAGGGTATTGGCTACACCTTC

len: 16
d_gene: .
j_gene: TRBJ1-1
v_gene: TRBV5-5
abundance: .
CDR3aa: CASSGAGHRMNTEAFF
CDR3nt: TGTGCCAGCAGCGGGGCAGGGCACAGAATGAACACTGAAGCTTTCTTT

len: 19
d_gene: .
j_gene: TRBJ2-6
v_gene: TRBV27
abundance: .
CDR3aa: CASSLSLTYSYSGANVLTF
CDR3nt: TGTGCCAGCAGTTTATCCTTGACATACTCGTACTCTGGGGCCAACGTCCTGACTTTC

len: 15
d_gene: .
j_gene: TRBJ2-6
v_gene: TRBV28
abundance: .
CDR3aa: CASSSPRAGANVLTF
CDR3nt: TGTGCCAGCAGTTCCCCCCGTGCTGGGGCCAACGTCCTGACTTTC

len: 13
d_gene: .
j_gene: TRBJ1-5
v_gene: TRBV7-9
abundance: few
CDR3aa: CASSLGGKQPQHF
CDR3nt: TGTGCCAGCAGCTTAGGTGGCAAACAGCCCCAGCATTTT

len: 14
d_gene: .
j_gene: TRBJ1-5
v_gene: TRBV14
abundance: .
CDR3aa: CASSQSGLNQPQHF
CDR3nt: TGTGCCAGCAGCCAATCAGGGCTCAATCAGCCCCAGCATTTT

len: 16
d_gene: .
j_gene: TRBJ1-6
v_gene: TRBV28
abundance: .
CDR3aa: CASSLNSQGLRSPLHF
CDR3nt: TGTGCCAGCAGCTTAAACAGTCAGGGGTTACGTTCACCCCTCCACTTT

len: 16
d_gene: .
j_gene: TRBJ1-1
v_gene: TRBV6-5
abundance: .
CDR3aa: CASSYSIWGGATEAFF
CDR3nt: TGTGCCAGCAGTTACTCGATATGGGGGGGCGCCACTGAAGCTTTCTTT

len: 13
d_gene: .
j_gene: TRBJ2-7
v_gene: TRBV19
abundance: .
CDR3aa: CASSIGGQYEQYF
CDR3nt: TGTGCCAGTAGTATAGGAGGGCAATACGAGCAGTACTTC

len: 15
d_gene: TRBD1
j_gene: TRBJ1-4
v_gene: TRBV5-6
abundance: .
CDR3aa: CASSFPGQGSEKLFF
CDR3nt: TGTGCCAGCAGCTTTCCGGGACAGGGGAGTGAAAAACTGTTTTTT

len: 17
d_gene: .
j_gene: TRBJ1-6
v_gene: TRBV4-3
abundance: .
CDR3aa: CASSQEIPQVRDSPLHF
CDR3nt: TGCGCCAGCAGCCAAGAAATCCCACAGGTTAGGGATTCACCCCTCCACTTT

len: 12
d_gene: .
j_gene: TRBJ1-5
v_gene: TRBV28
abundance: .
CDR3aa: CASSRVQRPQHF
CDR3nt: TGTGCCAGCTCCAGGGTGCAAAGGCCCCAGCATTTT

len: 14
d_gene: .
j_gene: TRBJ2-3
v_gene: TRBV5-4
abundance: .
CDR3aa: CASSLAEGADTQYF
CDR3nt: TGTGCCAGCAGCTTGGCCGAGGGGGCAGATACGCAGTATTTT

len: 14
d_gene: TRBD1
j_gene: TRBJ1-4
v_gene: TRBV4-1
abundance: .
CDR3aa: CASVGGRGLEKLFF
CDR3nt: TGCGCCAGCGTTGGGGGCAGGGGGCTTGAAAAACTGTTTTTT

len: 18
d_gene: TRBD1
j_gene: TRBJ2-1
v_gene: TRBV4-1
abundance: .
CDR3aa: CASSQAPEGTGVYNEQFF
CDR3nt: TGCGCCAGCAGCCAAGCCCCGGAAGGGACAGGGGTGTACAATGAGCAGTTCTTC

len: 15
d_gene: .
j_gene: TRBJ1-1
v_gene: TRBV28
abundance: .
CDR3aa: CAGKTAAGSNTEAFF
CDR3nt: TGTGCCGGAAAAACGGCAGCGGGGTCCAACACTGAAGCTTTCTTT

len: 12
d_gene: TRBD1
j_gene: TRBJ1-1
v_gene: TRBV2
abundance: .
CDR3aa: CASSPQGAVAFF
CDR3nt: TGTGCCAGCAGCCCACAGGGGGCGGTAGCTTTCTTT

len: 13
d_gene: .
j_gene: TRBJ2-2
v_gene: TRBV14
abundance: .
CDR3aa: CASSQGTAGELFF
CDR3nt: TGTGCCAGCAGCCAAGGAACGGCCGGGGAGCTGTTTTTT

len: 17
d_gene: TRBD2
j_gene: TRBJ2-7
v_gene: TRBV5-5
abundance: few
CDR3aa: CASSLAFNVGGRNEQYF
CDR3nt: TGTGCCAGCAGCTTGGCCTTCAATGTGGGGGGGAGGAACGAGCAGTACTTC

len: 15
d_gene: .
j_gene: TRBJ2-5
v_gene: TRBV6-5
abundance: .
CDR3aa: CASSNPGKIQETQYF
CDR3nt: TGTGCCAGCAGTAATCCGGGAAAAATACAAGAGACCCAGTACTTC

len: 15
d_gene: .
j_gene: TRBJ2-1
v_gene: TRBV7-7
abundance: .
CDR3aa: CASSLGAGFGNEQFF
CDR3nt: TGTGCCAGCAGCTTAGGGGCAGGGTTCGGCAATGAGCAGTTCTTC

len: 16
d_gene: TRBD2
j_gene: TRBJ2-1
v_gene: TRBV7-9
abundance: once
CDR3aa: CSSSRALAGGLNEQFF
CDR3nt: TGTTCCAGCAGCCGCGCGTTGGCGGGAGGGTTGAATGAGCAGTTCTTC

len: 15
d_gene: .
j_gene: TRBJ2-7
v_gene: TRBV18
abundance: .
CDR3aa: CASSPQGRGRYEQYF
CDR3nt: TGTGCCAGCTCACCACAGGGCAGGGGAAGGTACGAGCAGTACTTC

len: 13
d_gene: TRBD1
j_gene: TRBJ1-5
v_gene: TRBV2
abundance: .
CDR3aa: CAAWGQGNQPQHF
CDR3nt: TGTGCCGCATGGGGACAGGGGAATCAGCCCCAGCATTTT

len: 15
d_gene: .
j_gene: TRBJ1-1
v_gene: TRBV18
abundance: .
CDR3aa: CASSPRQQLNTEAFF
CDR3nt: TGTGCCAGCTCACCACGACAGCAACTGAACACTGAAGCTTTCTTT

len: 16
d_gene: TRBD1
j_gene: TRBJ1-3
v_gene: TRBV5-1
abundance: .
CDR3aa: CASSGGQGMSGNTIYF
CDR3nt: TGCGCCAGCAGCGGAGGACAGGGGATGAGTGGAAACACCATATATTTT

len: 17
d_gene: .
j_gene: TRBJ1-3
v_gene: TRBV6-1
abundance: .
CDR3aa: CASSEAGGELSGNTIYF
CDR3nt: TGTGCCAGCAGTGAAGCAGGAGGGGAACTCTCTGGAAACACCATATATTTT

len: 16
d_gene: .
j_gene: TRBJ2-5
v_gene: TRBV4-1
abundance: few
CDR3aa: CASSRHPAEAQETQYF
CDR3nt: TGCGCCAGCAGCCGCCACCCGGCAGAAGCGCAAGAGACCCAGTACTTC

len: 13
d_gene: .
j_gene: TRBJ1-3
v_gene: TRBV7-9
abundance: .
CDR3aa: CASSLGQPYTIYF
CDR3nt: TGTGCCAGCAGCCTCGGACAGCCGTACACCATATATTTT

len: 15
d_gene: .
j_gene: TRBJ1-1
v_gene: TRBV7-3
abundance: .
CDR3aa: CASSSRGMGNTEAFF
CDR3nt: TGTGCCAGCAGTTCCCGGGGTATGGGGAACACTGAAGCTTTCTTT

len: 15
d_gene: TRBD1
j_gene: TRBJ1-2
v_gene: TRBV7-8
abundance: .
CDR3aa: CASSLTGGDIYGYTF
CDR3nt: TGTGCCAGCAGCTTGACAGGGGGGGATATCTATGGCTACACCTTC

len: 15
d_gene: TRBD1
j_gene: TRBJ2-2
v_gene: TRBV11-3
abundance: .
CDR3aa: CASSPWDRGLGELFF
CDR3nt: TGTGCCAGCAGCCCCTGGGACAGGGGATTAGGGGAGCTGTTTTTT